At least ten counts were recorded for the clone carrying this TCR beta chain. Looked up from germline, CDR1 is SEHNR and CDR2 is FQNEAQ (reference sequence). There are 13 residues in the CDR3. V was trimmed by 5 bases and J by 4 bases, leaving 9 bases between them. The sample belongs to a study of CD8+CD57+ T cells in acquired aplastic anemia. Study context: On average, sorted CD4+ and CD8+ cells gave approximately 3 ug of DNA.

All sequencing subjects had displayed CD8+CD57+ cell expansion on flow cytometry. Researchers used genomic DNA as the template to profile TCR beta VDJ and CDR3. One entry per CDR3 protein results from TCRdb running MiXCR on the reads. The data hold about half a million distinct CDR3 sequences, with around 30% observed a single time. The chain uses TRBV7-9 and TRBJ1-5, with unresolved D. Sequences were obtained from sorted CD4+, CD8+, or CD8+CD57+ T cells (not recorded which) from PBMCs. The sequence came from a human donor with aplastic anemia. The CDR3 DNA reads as TGTGCCAGCAGCCCCGACGGGAATCAGCCCCAGCATTTT. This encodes CASSPDGNQPQHF. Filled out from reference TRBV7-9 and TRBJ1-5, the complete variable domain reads DTGVSQNPRHKITKRGQNVTFRCDPISEHNRLYWYRQTLGQGPEFLTYFQNEAQLEKSRLLSDRFSAERPKGSFSTLEIQRTEQGDSAMYLCASSPDGNQPQHFGDGTRLSIL.